This T cell receptor (beta chain) is drawn from a study of metastatic and nonmetastatic thyroid tumors. For the study at large: The comparison covered peripheral blood and tumor or nodule tissue in malignant and benign thyroid patients. Findings and limits, study-wide: Compared with benign nodules, malignant thyroid tumors were reported to have significantly higher TCR beta diversity in both blood and tumor.

This clone was detected only a few times. Its specificity is not known. No treatment had been given to any patient before thyroid surgery. In the authors' workflow: The study's classifier, a distant-metastasis tool for papillary thyroid cancer, was built using CDR3 differences across clinicopathological groups. TCRdb recomputed clones from the PCR reads via MiXCR. The authors' filters were not applied to this entry. The table includes around 61,000 clones, roughly 29% detected once. J gave up 2 bases and V 3 bases, and 6 bases lay outside the gene matches. The CDR3 consists of 15 residues. The germline V gene has CDR1 SGDLS and CDR2 YYNGEE.

The chain is built from TRBV9 and TRBJ2-7; 9 bases are shared with TRBD2. This TCR was recovered from a female donor with papillary thyroid cancer or a benign thyroid nodule (not recorded which). Some clones in this sample may be carry-over from other donors' samples. Sequencing was carried out using blood. The CDR3 nucleotides are TGTGCCAGCAGCGCCTCTAGCGGGATCACCTACGAGCAGTACTTC. Protein sequence: CASSASSGITYEQYF.